A selection of T cell receptor beta chains follows, all from one sample in a study of T and B cells in COVID-19 patients. TCRdb reprocessed the multiplex PCR reads via MiXCR and lists one record per CDR3 protein. The sample consists of around 25,000 distinct CDR3 sequences, around a third of them appearing once. Source material: blood. These receptors were collected from a human donor who had recovered from COVID-19. Each CDR3 is given with its conserved first and last residue. Fields, in order: D gene, clone size, J gene, V gene, CDR3 DNA, CDR3 protein. D genes are given only for firm matches. Part of the rows lack a size; the others show once, few, many or a class for expanded clones.

d_call: TRBD2; clone_size: many; j_call: TRBJ2-3; v_call: TRBV27; cdr3_nt: TGTGCCAGCAGTTTATCGGGGACTAGCTTTTCAGATACGCAGTATTTT; cdr3_aa: CASSLSGTSFSDTQYF
d_call: TRBD2; clone_size: -; j_call: TRBJ2-1; v_call: TRBV6-2/TRBV6-3; cdr3_nt: TGTGCCAGCCGGTTTCACGGGGGGGCAATTGATGAGCAGTTCTTC; cdr3_aa: CASRFHGGAIDEQFF
d_call: TRBD1; clone_size: few; j_call: TRBJ1-6; v_call: TRBV6-1; cdr3_nt: TGTGCCAGCAGTGGGACAGGGGGCGGCTCACCCCTCCACTTT; cdr3_aa: CASSGTGGGSPLHF
d_call: -; clone_size: -; j_call: TRBJ2-5; v_call: TRBV11-1; cdr3_nt: TGTGCCAGCAGCCCATGGACCGGCCAAGAGACCCAGTACTTC; cdr3_aa: CASSPWTGQETQYF
d_call: -; clone_size: -; j_call: TRBJ1-5; v_call: TRBV20-1; cdr3_nt: TGCAGTGTCGCCCGGGGGGCACGCCAGCCCCAGCATTTT; cdr3_aa: CSVARGARQPQHF
d_call: TRBD2; clone_size: many; j_call: TRBJ2-2; v_call: TRBV5-6; cdr3_nt: TGTGCCAGCAGCTTGGCGGGAGGCGGGGAGCTGTTTTTT; cdr3_aa: CASSLAGGGELFF
d_call: TRBD1; clone_size: once; j_call: TRBJ1-5; v_call: TRBV19; cdr3_nt: TGTGCCAGTAGTATAGGGAAACAGGGGAGTGAGCCCCAGCATTTT; cdr3_aa: CASSIGKQGSEPQHF
d_call: -; clone_size: -; j_call: TRBJ2-3; v_call: TRBV9; cdr3_nt: TGTGCCAGCAGCCCTGGAGGGGGCGGGACAGATACGCAGTATTTT; cdr3_aa: CASSPGGGGTDTQYF
d_call: -; clone_size: many; j_call: TRBJ2-5; v_call: TRBV27; cdr3_nt: TGTGCCAGCAGTTTTGCCGGGGGCGATTTTGAGACCCAGTACTTC; cdr3_aa: CASSFAGGDFETQYF
d_call: -; clone_size: few; j_call: TRBJ1-4; v_call: TRBV12-3/TRBV12-4; cdr3_nt: TGTGCCAGCAGTTTTGGAGGAATCAATGAAAAACTGTTTTTT; cdr3_aa: CASSFGGINEKLFF
d_call: -; clone_size: medium-sized; j_call: TRBJ2-5; v_call: TRBV29-1; cdr3_nt: TGCAGCGTTGGGGCGGGGGCTGAAGAGACCCAGTACTTC; cdr3_aa: CSVGAGAEETQYF
d_call: -; clone_size: few; j_call: TRBJ2-2; v_call: TRBV30; cdr3_nt: TGTGCCTGGAGTGTACACAGCACCGGGGAGCTGTTTTTT; cdr3_aa: CAWSVHSTGELFF
d_call: -; clone_size: -; j_call: TRBJ1-1; v_call: TRBV6-5; cdr3_nt: TGTGCCAGCAGTTCCTTATACACTGAAGCTTTCTTT; cdr3_aa: CASSSLYTEAFF
d_call: -; clone_size: -; j_call: TRBJ1-1; v_call: TRBV28; cdr3_nt: TGTGCCAGCAGAGTTGTGATCCGGGGGCTCAATGAAGCTTTCTTT; cdr3_aa: CASRVVIRGLNEAFF
d_call: -; clone_size: medium-sized; j_call: TRBJ2-3; v_call: TRBV29-1; cdr3_nt: TGCAGCGTTTTGGCCGTTCCCTGGGATACGCAGTATTTT; cdr3_aa: CSVLAVPWDTQYF
d_call: -; clone_size: -; j_call: TRBJ2-5; v_call: TRBV12-3/TRBV12-4; cdr3_nt: TGTGCCAGCAGTCCCCAAGAGACCCAGTACTTC; cdr3_aa: CASSPQETQYF
d_call: -; clone_size: -; j_call: TRBJ1-5; v_call: TRBV6-1; cdr3_nt: TGTGCCAGCAGCCTAGGGACGGTAGCCAATCAGCCCCAGCATTTT; cdr3_aa: CASSLGTVANQPQHF
d_call: -; clone_size: -; j_call: TRBJ1-5; v_call: TRBV19; cdr3_nt: TGTGCCAGTAGTGAGGGGTTTGGGCAGCCCCAGCATTTT; cdr3_aa: CASSEGFGQPQHF
d_call: TRBD2; clone_size: medium-sized; j_call: TRBJ2-3; v_call: TRBV18; cdr3_nt: TGTGCCAGCTCACCACGGTCCAGCGGGAGGTCCTCAGATACGCAGTATTTT; cdr3_aa: CASSPRSSGRSSDTQYF
d_call: -; clone_size: -; j_call: TRBJ2-2; v_call: TRBV6-5; cdr3_nt: TGTGCCAGCAGTACAACCTCATCAGGGGACCTGAACACCGGGGAGCTGTTTTTT; cdr3_aa: CASSTTSSGDLNTGELFF
d_call: -; clone_size: -; j_call: TRBJ1-1; v_call: TRBV29-1; cdr3_nt: TGCAGCGTTGAAGATCGGGGTAGCGGGGCCAGCAAACTGGAAGCTTTCTTT; cdr3_aa: CSVEDRGSGASKLEAFF
d_call: TRBD2; clone_size: -; j_call: TRBJ2-1; v_call: TRBV14; cdr3_nt: TGTGCCAGCAGTTGGACTAGCGGGATAAATGAGCAGTTCTTC; cdr3_aa: CASSWTSGINEQFF
d_call: -; clone_size: -; j_call: TRBJ2-3; v_call: TRBV7-2; cdr3_nt: TGTGCCAGCAGCTTAAGGGCAGGGTACACAGATACGCAGTATTTT; cdr3_aa: CASSLRAGYTDTQYF
d_call: -; clone_size: few; j_call: TRBJ1-5; v_call: TRBV19; cdr3_nt: TGTGCCAGTAAGCGGGCCGGGGGTGGCAATCAGCCCCAGCATTTT; cdr3_aa: CASKRAGGGNQPQHF
d_call: -; clone_size: -; j_call: TRBJ2-1; v_call: TRBV13; cdr3_nt: TGTGCCAGCAGAGGGGGGGGGCAGGGGGCTCATGAGCAGTTCTTC; cdr3_aa: CASRGGGQGAHEQFF
d_call: -; clone_size: many; j_call: TRBJ1-2; v_call: TRBV29-1; cdr3_nt: TGCAGCGTTGACAACACCGGGACACGGATTACCTTC; cdr3_aa: CSVDNTGTRITF
d_call: TRBD1; clone_size: -; j_call: TRBJ2-5; v_call: TRBV28; cdr3_nt: TGTGCCAGCAGTTCTCCGGGACAGCCTGGGGAGACCCAGTACTTC; cdr3_aa: CASSSPGQPGETQYF
d_call: -; clone_size: few; j_call: TRBJ1-2; v_call: TRBV6-5; cdr3_nt: TGTGCCAGCAGTTACCTTCCGGGCGTCTATGGCTACACCTTC; cdr3_aa: CASSYLPGVYGYTF
d_call: TRBD1; clone_size: -; j_call: TRBJ1-3; v_call: TRBV15; cdr3_nt: TGTGCCACCAGCGTGGGACAGCTACTCTCTGGAAACACCATATATTTT; cdr3_aa: CATSVGQLLSGNTIYF
d_call: -; clone_size: few; j_call: TRBJ2-2; v_call: TRBV7-9; cdr3_nt: TGTGCCAGCAGCCCCCCCAGGGCGGGCACCGGGGAGCTGTTTTTT; cdr3_aa: CASSPPRAGTGELFF
d_call: -; clone_size: -; j_call: TRBJ1-3; v_call: TRBV5-6; cdr3_nt: TGTGCCAGCAGCCACGACATCGACTCTGGAAACACCATATATTTT; cdr3_aa: CASSHDIDSGNTIYF
d_call: -; clone_size: -; j_call: TRBJ2-7; v_call: TRBV7-9; cdr3_nt: TGTGCCAGCAGCTTATCATTCCCAGATCCTAACTACGAGCAGTACTTC; cdr3_aa: CASSLSFPDPNYEQYF
d_call: TRBD1; clone_size: -; j_call: TRBJ1-3; v_call: TRBV30; cdr3_nt: TGTGCCTGGAGTACAGGGGCTGGAAACACCATATATTTT; cdr3_aa: CAWSTGAGNTIYF
d_call: -; clone_size: many; j_call: TRBJ2-2; v_call: TRBV5-6; cdr3_nt: TGTGCCAGCAGCTTCAGACAGGTCACCGGGGAGCTGTTTTTT; cdr3_aa: CASSFRQVTGELFF
d_call: TRBD1; clone_size: -; j_call: TRBJ2-4; v_call: TRBV5-5; cdr3_nt: TGTGCCAGCAGCTTAAGGGGGCTAGCCAAAAACATTCAGTACTTC; cdr3_aa: CASSLRGLAKNIQYF
d_call: -; clone_size: many; j_call: TRBJ2-7; v_call: TRBV19; cdr3_nt: TGTGCCAGTAGTTCAGGACGAACCTACGAGCAGTACTTC; cdr3_aa: CASSSGRTYEQYF
d_call: TRBD1; clone_size: -; j_call: TRBJ2-2; v_call: TRBV19; cdr3_nt: TGTGCCAGCGTCCGGACAGGGATTAACACCGGGGAGCTGTTTTTT; cdr3_aa: CASVRTGINTGELFF
d_call: TRBD2; clone_size: many; j_call: TRBJ2-5; v_call: TRBV6-5; cdr3_nt: TGTGCCAGCACCGCACGGGGACTAGTTCCGGAGACCCAGTACTTC; cdr3_aa: CASTARGLVPETQYF
d_call: -; clone_size: -; j_call: TRBJ1-5; v_call: TRBV12-3/TRBV12-4; cdr3_nt: TGTGCCAGCAGTTTAGGTGGGTGGAAGGAGGATCAGCCCCAGCATTTT; cdr3_aa: CASSLGGWKEDQPQHF
d_call: -; clone_size: -; j_call: TRBJ2-1; v_call: TRBV29-1; cdr3_nt: TGCAGCGTTCGAGGAGGGGAGCAGTTCTTC; cdr3_aa: CSVRGGEQFF
d_call: -; clone_size: -; j_call: TRBJ2-2; v_call: TRBV20-1; cdr3_nt: TGCAGTGCTCAGGGACCACTGAACACCGGGGAGCTGTTTTTT; cdr3_aa: CSAQGPLNTGELFF
d_call: TRBD1; clone_size: -; j_call: TRBJ2-1; v_call: TRBV12-3/TRBV12-4; cdr3_nt: TGTGCCAGCCTTAGGGGGCCTTACAATGAGCAGTTCTTC; cdr3_aa: CASLRGPYNEQFF
d_call: -; clone_size: many; j_call: TRBJ2-2; v_call: TRBV19; cdr3_nt: TGTGCCAGCAGCCCCGGGGGGCAAGCCGGGGAGCTGTTTTTT; cdr3_aa: CASSPGGQAGELFF
d_call: TRBD1; clone_size: -; j_call: TRBJ2-4; v_call: TRBV12-3/TRBV12-4; cdr3_nt: TGTGCCAGCAGCTCCGGACAGGGGATCGGGCTAAACATTCAGTACTTC; cdr3_aa: CASSSGQGIGLNIQYF
d_call: -; clone_size: medium-sized; j_call: TRBJ2-5; v_call: TRBV29-1; cdr3_nt: TGCAGCGTGACACCTTACGGTGCTAGCGAGACCCAGTACTTC; cdr3_aa: CSVTPYGASETQYF
d_call: -; clone_size: -; j_call: TRBJ2-7; v_call: TRBV30; cdr3_nt: TGTGCCTGGAGCACGGGGTACGAGCAGTACTTC; cdr3_aa: CAWSTGYEQYF
d_call: -; clone_size: few; j_call: TRBJ1-1; v_call: TRBV6-5; cdr3_nt: TGTGCCAGCAGCTCGAGACACACATATTACGCGAACACTGAAGCTTTCTTT; cdr3_aa: CASSSRHTYYANTEAFF
d_call: -; clone_size: few; j_call: TRBJ1-5; v_call: TRBV15; cdr3_nt: TGTGCCACCAGCATTACGGGGGCGGGACAGCCCCAGCATTTT; cdr3_aa: CATSITGAGQPQHF
d_call: TRBD2; clone_size: -; j_call: TRBJ2-1; v_call: TRBV6-1; cdr3_nt: TGTGCCAGCAGTGGGGGACTAGCCCCGGTAGATGAGCAGTTCTTC; cdr3_aa: CASSGGLAPVDEQFF
d_call: TRBD1; clone_size: -; j_call: TRBJ1-6; v_call: TRBV7-2; cdr3_nt: TGTGCCAGCAGCTCCCCGCGGGGAGGGGGCGTTAGGTCTTCACCCCTCCACTTT; cdr3_aa: CASSSPRGGGVRSSPLHF
d_call: -; clone_size: -; j_call: TRBJ2-7; v_call: TRBV4-3; cdr3_nt: TGCGCCAGCAGCCAAGAAGGGGGCTACGAGCAGTACTTC; cdr3_aa: CASSQEGGYEQYF
d_call: -; clone_size: few; j_call: TRBJ1-1; v_call: TRBV18; cdr3_nt: TGTGCCAGCTCCCTAGAGGGCAAAATGAACACTGAAGCTTTCTTT; cdr3_aa: CASSLEGKMNTEAFF
d_call: TRBD2; clone_size: -; j_call: TRBJ2-1; v_call: TRBV5-6; cdr3_nt: TGCGCCAGCAGCTTGGTAGCGGGAGGGGTTCGCAATGAGCAGTTCTTC; cdr3_aa: CASSLVAGGVRNEQFF
d_call: -; clone_size: -; j_call: TRBJ2-1; v_call: TRBV10-3; cdr3_nt: TGTGCCATCAGTGAGGGTCAGGGCCTCAACAATGAGCAGTTCTTC; cdr3_aa: CAISEGQGLNNEQFF